This record looks at one T cell receptor beta chain sequence and its context. Its cognate antigen is unknown. CDR1 MNHEY and CDR2 SVGAGI come from the germline V gene. The CDR3 sequence is 15 residues long. Germline trimming cut 6 bases from V and 2 bases from J; bases unmatched to any gene: 4. These data are taken from a study of STAT5B mutations in CD4+ large granular lymphocyte leukemia. Findings and limits, study-wide: CD4-sorted patient repertoires seemed more clonal than healthy CD4+ repertoires.

Assay used: immunoSEQ multiplex PCR; TCRdb lists only in-frame clones, some missing. The repertoire holds some 51,000 clones, with roughly 80% as singletons. The origin of this receptor is a human donor in good health. J is TRBJ2-3 and V is TRBV6-5; TRBD2 aligns across 11 bases. The specimen was CD4+ T cells from blood buffy coats. This chain's CDR3 is CASRRLAGTTDTQYF. The CDR3 DNA follows: TGTGCCAGCAGACGACTAGCGGGGACCACAGATACGCAGTATTTT.